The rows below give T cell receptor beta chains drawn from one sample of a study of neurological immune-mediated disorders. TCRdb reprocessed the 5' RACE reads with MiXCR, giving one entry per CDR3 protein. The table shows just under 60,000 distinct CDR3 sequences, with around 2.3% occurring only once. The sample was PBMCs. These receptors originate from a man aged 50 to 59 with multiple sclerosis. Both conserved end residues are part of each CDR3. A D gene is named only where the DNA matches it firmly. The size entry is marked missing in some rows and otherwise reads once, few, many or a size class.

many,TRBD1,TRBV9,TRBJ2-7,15,TGTGCCAGCAGCGTAGGGGACAGGGGATTCTACGAGCAGTACTTC,CASSVGDRGFYEQYF
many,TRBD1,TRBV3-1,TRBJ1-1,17,TGTGCCAGCAGCCAATGGACAGGGGATTTCTTTGGCACTGAAGCTTTCTTT,CASSQWTGDFFGTEAFF
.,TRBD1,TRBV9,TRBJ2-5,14,TGTGCCAGCAGCCGAGGGACAGTTCAAGAGACCCAGTACTTC,CASSRGTVQETQYF
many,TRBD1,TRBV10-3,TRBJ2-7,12,TGTGCCACGAGGGACAGGGGGTCCGAGCAGTACTTC,CATRDRGSEQYF
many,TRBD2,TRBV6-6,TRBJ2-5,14,TGTGCCAGCAGGGGCGGGGGGGCCTATGAGACCCAGTACTTC,CASRGGGAYETQYF
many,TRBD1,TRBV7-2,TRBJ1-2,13,TGTGCCAGCAGCACCGACAGGGTTCGAGGCTACACCTTC,CASSTDRVRGYTF
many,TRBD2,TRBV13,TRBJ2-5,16,TGTGCCAGCAGCTTAGACATGGGGGGGATCCAAGAGACCCAGTACTTC,CASSLDMGGIQETQYF
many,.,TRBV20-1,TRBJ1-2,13,TGCAGTGCTACCCTAAAGGGGCCTTATGGCTACACCTTC,CSATLKGPYGYTF
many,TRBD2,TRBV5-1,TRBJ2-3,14,TGCGCCAGCAGACTAGCGGGGGTCGAGGATACGCAGTATTTT,CASRLAGVEDTQYF
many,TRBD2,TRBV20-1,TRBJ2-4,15,TGCAGTGTTGGCCCAGCGGGGGGACCCAAAAACATTCAGTACTTC,CSVGPAGGPKNIQYF
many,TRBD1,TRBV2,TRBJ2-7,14,TGTGCCAGCTCCCAGAGGGGGCCGTTGGGCGAGCAGTACTTC,CASSQRGPLGEQYF
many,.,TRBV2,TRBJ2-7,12,TGTGCCAGCAGGAAGCCAGGGTACGAGCAGTACTTC,CASRKPGYEQYF
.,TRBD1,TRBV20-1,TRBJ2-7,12,TGCAGTGCTCGACAGGGTGGGTACGAGCAGTACTTC,CSARQGGYEQYF
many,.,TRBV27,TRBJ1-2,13,TGTGCCAGCAGTAACCAGGCGGCCTATGGCTACACCTTC,CASSNQAAYGYTF
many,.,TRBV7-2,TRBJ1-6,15,TGTGCCAGCAGCGAACCGGGACTCGGCGGTTCACCCCTCCACTTT,CASSEPGLGGSPLHF
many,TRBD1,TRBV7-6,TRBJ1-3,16,TGTGCCAGCAGCTTCGAAGGACAGGGCTACGGAAACACCATATATTTT,CASSFEGQGYGNTIYF
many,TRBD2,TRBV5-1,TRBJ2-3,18,TGCGCCAGCAGCTTGCTAGCGGGGGGGAAGGTGTTCCCAGATACGCAGTATTTT,CASSLLAGGKVFPDTQYF
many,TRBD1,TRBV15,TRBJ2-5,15,TGTGCCACCAGCAGAGATCGGGACAGGGGCGAGACCCAGTACTTC,CATSRDRDRGETQYF
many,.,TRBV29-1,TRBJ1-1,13,TGCAGCGTCCAAAGGGGGGGGAACACTGAAGCTTTCTTT,CSVQRGGNTEAFF
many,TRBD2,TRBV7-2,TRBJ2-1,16,TGTGCCAGCAGCTACACTAGCGGGGTCTCGGGCAATGAGCAGTTCTTC,CASSYTSGVSGNEQFF
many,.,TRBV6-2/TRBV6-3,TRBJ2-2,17,TGTGCCACCCATGGCGTGACAGGCCTGCTCAACACCGGGGAGCTGTTTTTT,CATHGVTGLLNTGELFF
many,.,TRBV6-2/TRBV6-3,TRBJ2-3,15,TGTGCCAGCAGTCCACGAAGACAGATAGCAGATACGCAGTATTTT,CASSPRRQIADTQYF
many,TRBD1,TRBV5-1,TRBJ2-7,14,TGCGCCAGCAGCCGGACGACAGGGGAGGACGAGCAGTACTTC,CASSRTTGEDEQYF
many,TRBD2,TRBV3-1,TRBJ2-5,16,TGTGCCAGCAGCCAAGGCATAGCGGGGGGGCCCGAGACCCAGTACTTC,CASSQGIAGGPETQYF
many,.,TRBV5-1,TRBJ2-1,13,TGCGCCAGCAGACCCGGGCAGGGTAGTGAGCAGTTCTTC,CASRPGQGSEQFF
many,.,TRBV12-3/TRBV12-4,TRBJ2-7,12,TGTGCCAGCAGTCTCAACGGAGCTCGGTGGTACTTC,CASSLNGARWYF
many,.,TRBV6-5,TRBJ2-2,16,TGTGCCAGCAGACGCTCGGCAGGGGAGAACACCGGGGAGCTGTTTTTT,CASRRSAGENTGELFF
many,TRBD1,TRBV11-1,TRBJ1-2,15,TGTGCCAGCAGCTCGGGACAGGGACCCAACTATGGCTACACCTTC,CASSSGQGPNYGYTF
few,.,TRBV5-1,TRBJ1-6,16,TGCGCCAGCAGCTTTGGACCTACACAGCGGAATTCACCCCTCCACTTT,CASSFGPTQRNSPLHF
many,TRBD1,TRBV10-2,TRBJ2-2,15,TGCGCCAGCACCTTCAGGACAGGGGGTTTCGGGGAGCTGTTTTTT,CASTFRTGGFGELFF
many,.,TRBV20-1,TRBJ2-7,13,TGCAGTGCTCCAGAGCCTCAGGCCTACGAGCAGTACTTC,CSAPEPQAYEQYF
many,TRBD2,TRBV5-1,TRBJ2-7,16,TGCGCCAGCAGCTTCTCCGCGACTAGCGGGGGGGCGAGTCCGTACTTC,CASSFSATSGGASPYF
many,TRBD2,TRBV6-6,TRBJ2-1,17,TGTGCCAGCAGTTACTCTTCCGAGCGGGGGGGAGATCATGAGCAGTTCTTC,CASSYSSERGGDHEQFF
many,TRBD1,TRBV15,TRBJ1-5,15,TGTGCCACCAGCTCACGGACAGGTCTGAATCAGCCCCAGCATTTT,CATSSRTGLNQPQHF
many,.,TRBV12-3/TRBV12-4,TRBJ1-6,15,TGTGCCAGCAGTTTAAGTTCAGGGATTAATTCACCCCTCCACTTT,CASSLSSGINSPLHF
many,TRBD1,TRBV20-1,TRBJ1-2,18,TGCAGTGCTAGGACTCGGGACAGGGGGTCCTTACTAAGATATGGCTACACCTTC,CSARTRDRGSLLRYGYTF
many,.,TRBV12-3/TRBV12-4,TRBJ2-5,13,TGTGCCAGCAGTCCGGGGCTACAAGAGACCCAGTACTTC,CASSPGLQETQYF
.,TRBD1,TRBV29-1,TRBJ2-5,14,TGCAGCGTTTGGGGACAGGGGCCTCAAGAGACCCAGTACTTC,CSVWGQGPQETQYF
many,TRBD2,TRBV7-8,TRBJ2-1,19,TGTGCCAGCAGCTTAGCGTTGGGGTGGCTAGCGGGGAACTACAATGAGCAGTTCTTC,CASSLALGWLAGNYNEQFF
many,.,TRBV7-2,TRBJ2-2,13,TGTGCCAGCAAACTGGACAATCCCGGGGAGCTGTTTTTT,CASKLDNPGELFF
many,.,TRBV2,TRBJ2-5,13,TGTGCCAGCATCGACCGGGGGATCGGGACCCAGTACTTC,CASIDRGIGTQYF
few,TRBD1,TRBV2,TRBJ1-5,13,TGTGCCAGCAGGGGACAGGGGATTCAGCCCCAGCATTTT,CASRGQGIQPQHF
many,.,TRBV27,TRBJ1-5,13,TGTGCCAGGAATTCCTATAAACATCAGCCCCAGCATTTT,CARNSYKHQPQHF
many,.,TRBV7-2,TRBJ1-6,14,TGTGCCAGCAGCTTAGACCAGGGGCTTTCACCCCTCCACTTT,CASSLDQGLSPLHF
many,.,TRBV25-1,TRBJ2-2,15,TGTGCCAGCAGTGAGAGGGTCGGATCTGCAGGGGAGCTGTTTTTT,CASSERVGSAGELFF
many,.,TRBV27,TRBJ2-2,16,TGTGCCAGCAGTTTCAGTCTGGCAGGGCTCGCCGGGGAGCTGTTTTTT,CASSFSLAGLAGELFF
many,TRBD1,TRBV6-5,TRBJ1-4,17,TGTGCCAGCAGTTACTTGGTTCCGGGACAGGGGGGTGAAAAACTGTTTTTT,CASSYLVPGQGGEKLFF
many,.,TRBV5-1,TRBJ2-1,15,TGCGCCAGCAGCTTGGAACGGGGTTCGGGAAATGAGCAGTTCTTC,CASSLERGSGNEQFF
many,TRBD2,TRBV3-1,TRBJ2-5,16,TGTGCCAGCAGCCCTTATAGCGGGGGTCTGGGGAAGACCCAGTACTTC,CASSPYSGGLGKTQYF
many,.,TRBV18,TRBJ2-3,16,TGTGCCAGCTCACCCCTAGGGCCTCCTAGCACAGATACGCAGTATTTT,CASSPLGPPSTDTQYF
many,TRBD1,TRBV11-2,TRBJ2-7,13,TGTGCCAGCAGCTCGGGACAGAACTACGAGCAGTACTTC,CASSSGQNYEQYF
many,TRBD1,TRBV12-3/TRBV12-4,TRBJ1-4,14,TGTGCCAGCAGTTTACAACAGGGGGCTTGGGAACTGTTTTTT,CASSLQQGAWELFF
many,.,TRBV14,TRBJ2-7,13,TGTGCCAGCAGCCAAGAAAACTTCTGGGAGCAGTACTTC,CASSQENFWEQYF
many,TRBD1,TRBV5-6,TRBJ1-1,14,TGTGCCAGCAGCTTTGCATACAGGGGCACTGAAGCTTTCTTT,CASSFAYRGTEAFF
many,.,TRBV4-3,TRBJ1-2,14,TGCGCCAGCAGCCAAGTTGGAGGGACCCTTGGCTACACCTTC,CASSQVGGTLGYTF
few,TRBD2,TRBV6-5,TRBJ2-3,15,TGTGCCAGCAGTCCCGGGACTAGCGGGGCAGATACGCAGTATTTT,CASSPGTSGADTQYF
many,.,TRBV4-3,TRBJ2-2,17,TGCGCCAGCAGCCAAGACCGACAGTTCCTGAACACCGGGGAGCTGTTTTTT,CASSQDRQFLNTGELFF
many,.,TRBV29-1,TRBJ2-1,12,TGCAGCGTTGAAATACTAGCTATTGAGCAGTTCTTC,CSVEILAIEQFF
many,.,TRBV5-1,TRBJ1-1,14,TGCGCCAGCAGCCCAATCAGAATGAACACTGAAGCTTTCTTT,CASSPIRMNTEAFF
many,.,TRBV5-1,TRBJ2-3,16,TGCGCCAGCAGCTTGCGTTCTGGGCCGACGGCCGATACGCAGTATTTT,CASSLRSGPTADTQYF